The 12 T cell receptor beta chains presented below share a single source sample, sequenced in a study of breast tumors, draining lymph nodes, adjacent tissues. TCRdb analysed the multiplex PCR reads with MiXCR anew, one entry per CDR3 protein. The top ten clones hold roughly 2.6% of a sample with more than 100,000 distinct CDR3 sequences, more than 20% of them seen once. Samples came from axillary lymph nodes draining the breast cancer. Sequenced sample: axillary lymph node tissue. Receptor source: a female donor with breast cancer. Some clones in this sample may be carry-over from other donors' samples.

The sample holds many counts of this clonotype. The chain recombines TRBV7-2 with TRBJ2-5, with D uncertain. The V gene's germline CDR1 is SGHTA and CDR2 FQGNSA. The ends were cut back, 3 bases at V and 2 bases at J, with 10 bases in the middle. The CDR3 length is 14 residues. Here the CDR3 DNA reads TGTGCCAGCAGCTTGGGGATGAGGCAAGAGACCCAGTACTTC. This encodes CASSLGMRQETQYF.

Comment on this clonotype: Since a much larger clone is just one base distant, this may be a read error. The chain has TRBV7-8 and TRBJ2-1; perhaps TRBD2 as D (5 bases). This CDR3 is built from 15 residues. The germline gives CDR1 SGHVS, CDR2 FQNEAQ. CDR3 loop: CASSLRSGDYNERFF. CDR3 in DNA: TGTGCCAGCAGCTTAAGATCAGGAGACTACAATGAGCGGTTCTTC.

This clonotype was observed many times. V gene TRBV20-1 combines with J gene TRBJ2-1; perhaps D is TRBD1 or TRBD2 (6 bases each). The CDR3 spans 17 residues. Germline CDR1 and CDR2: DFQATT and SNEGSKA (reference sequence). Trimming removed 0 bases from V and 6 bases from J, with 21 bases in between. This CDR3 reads CSARDGKGTPGANEQFF. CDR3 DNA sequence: TGCAGTGCTAGAGATGGGAAAGGGACTCCGGGGGCCAATGAGCAGTTCTTC.

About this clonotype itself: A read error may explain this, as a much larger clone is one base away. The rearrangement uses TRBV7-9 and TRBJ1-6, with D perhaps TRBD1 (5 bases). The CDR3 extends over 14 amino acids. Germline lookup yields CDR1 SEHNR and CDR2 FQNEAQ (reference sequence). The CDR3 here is CASSGTANNSPLRF. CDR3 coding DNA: TGTGCCAGCAGCGGGACTGCAAATAATTCACCCCTCCGCTTT. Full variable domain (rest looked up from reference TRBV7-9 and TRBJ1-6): DTGVSQNPRHKITKRGQNVTFRCDPISEHNRLYWYRQTLGQGPEFLTYFQNEAQLEKSRLLSDRFSAERPKGSFSTLEIQRTEQGDSAMYLCASSGTANNSPLRFGNGTRLTVT.

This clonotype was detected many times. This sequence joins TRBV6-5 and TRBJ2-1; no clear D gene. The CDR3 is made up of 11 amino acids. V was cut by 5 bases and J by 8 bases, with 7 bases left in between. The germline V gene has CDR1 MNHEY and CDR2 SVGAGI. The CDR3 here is CASSHLHEQFF. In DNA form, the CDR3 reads TGTGCCAGCAGTCATTTGCATGAGCAGTTCTTC.

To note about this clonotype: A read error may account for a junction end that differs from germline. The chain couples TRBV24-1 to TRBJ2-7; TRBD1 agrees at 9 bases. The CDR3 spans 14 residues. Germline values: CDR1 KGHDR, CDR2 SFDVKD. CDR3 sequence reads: CATSGGTGPYEHYF. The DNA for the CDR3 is TGTGCCACCAGTGGAGGGACAGGGCCCTACGAGCATTACTTC.

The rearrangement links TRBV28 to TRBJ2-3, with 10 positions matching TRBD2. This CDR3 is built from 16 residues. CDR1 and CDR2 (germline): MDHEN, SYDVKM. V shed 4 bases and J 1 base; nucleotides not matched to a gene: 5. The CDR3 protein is CASSSLAGEGTDTQYF. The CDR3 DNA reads TGTGCCAGCAGTTCCCTAGCGGGAGAGGGCACAGATACGCAGTATTTT.

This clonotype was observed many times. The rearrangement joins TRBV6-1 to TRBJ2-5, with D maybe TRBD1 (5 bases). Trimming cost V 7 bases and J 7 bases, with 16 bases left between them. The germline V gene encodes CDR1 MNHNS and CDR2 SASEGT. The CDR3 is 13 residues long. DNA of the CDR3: TGTGCCAGCACGGCCGGGCGCCAGGGGACCCAGTACTTC. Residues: CASTAGRQGTQYF.

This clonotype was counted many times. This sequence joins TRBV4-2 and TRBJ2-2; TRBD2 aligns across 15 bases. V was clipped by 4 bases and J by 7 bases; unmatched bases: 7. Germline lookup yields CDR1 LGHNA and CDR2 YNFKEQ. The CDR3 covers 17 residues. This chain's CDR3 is CASSPLGLAGGIGELFF. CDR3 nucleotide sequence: TGTGCCAGCAGCCCTCTCGGACTAGCGGGAGGGATCGGGGAGCTGTTTTTT.

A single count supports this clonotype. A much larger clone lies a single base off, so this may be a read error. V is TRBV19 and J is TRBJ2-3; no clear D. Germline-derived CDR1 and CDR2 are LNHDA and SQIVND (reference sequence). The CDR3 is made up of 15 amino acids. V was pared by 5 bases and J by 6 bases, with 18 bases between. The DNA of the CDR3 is TGTGCCAGTAGTCCCCCCCCGTCTCTCTCGGATACGCAGTATTTT. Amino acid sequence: CASSPPPSLSDTQYF.

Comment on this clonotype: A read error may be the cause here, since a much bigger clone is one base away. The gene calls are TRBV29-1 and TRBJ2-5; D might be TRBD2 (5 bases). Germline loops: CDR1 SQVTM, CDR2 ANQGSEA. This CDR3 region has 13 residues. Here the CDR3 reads CNVASSSKNWQYF. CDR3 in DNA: TGCAACGTTGCATCTAGCTCCAAAAATTGGCAGTACTTC.

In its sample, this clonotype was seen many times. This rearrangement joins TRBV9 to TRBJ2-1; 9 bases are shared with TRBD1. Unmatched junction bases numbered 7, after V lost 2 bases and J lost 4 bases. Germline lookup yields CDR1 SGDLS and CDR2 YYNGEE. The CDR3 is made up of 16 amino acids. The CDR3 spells CASSVGPGQGYNEQFF. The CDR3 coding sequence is TGTGCCAGCAGCGTTGGACCGGGACAGGGATACAATGAGCAGTTCTTC. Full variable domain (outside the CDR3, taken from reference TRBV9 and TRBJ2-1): DSGVTQTPKHLITATGQRVTLRCSPRSGDLSVYWYQQSLDQGLQFLIQYYNGEERAKGNILERFSAQQFPDLHSELNLSSLELGDSALYFCASSVGPGQGYNEQFFGPGTRLTVL.